Detailed here is one TCR beta chain. The germline V and J ends were trimmed by 6 bases and 0 bases, with 13 bases remaining between them. Germline V lookup: CDR1 SQVTM, CDR2 ANQGSEA. The CDR3 has 14 amino acids. The sample belongs to a study of blood T cell repertoires in COVID-19. At the level of the study: The analysed material was cDNA or gDNA that came from T cells, B-cell-depleted T cells, or PBMCs.

Clones were read by immunoSEQ multiplex PCR, and TCRdb kept only the in-frame ones, dropping some. The sample has fewer than 300,000 clones; 90% are singletons. The recovered donors of Cohort 3 showed two negative PCRs, clearance, or symptom resolution. This chain links TRBV29-1 with TRBJ2-3, with D unresolved. The TCR originated in a woman in her 30s who had recovered from COVID-19. What was sequenced was PBMCs or T cells enriched from blood (not recorded which). Here the CDR3 reads CSVADTGSTDTQYF. Here the CDR3 DNA reads TGCAGCGTAGCCGACACCGGTAGCACAGATACGCAGTATTTT.